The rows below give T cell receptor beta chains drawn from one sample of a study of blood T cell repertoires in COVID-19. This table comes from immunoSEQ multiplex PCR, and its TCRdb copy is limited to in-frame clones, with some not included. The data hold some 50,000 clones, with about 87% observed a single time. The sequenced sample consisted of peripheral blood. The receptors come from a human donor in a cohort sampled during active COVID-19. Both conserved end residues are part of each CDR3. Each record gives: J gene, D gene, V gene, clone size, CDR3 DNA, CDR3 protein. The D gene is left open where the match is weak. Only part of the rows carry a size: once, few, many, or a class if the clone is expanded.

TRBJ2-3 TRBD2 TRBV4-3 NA TGCGCCAGCAGCCATGAGGCGGGGGGGTCAGATACGCAGTATTTT CASSHEAGGSDTQYF
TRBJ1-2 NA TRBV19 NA TGTGCCAGTAGTGTGACATCTAACTATGGCTACACCTTC CASSVTSNYGYTF
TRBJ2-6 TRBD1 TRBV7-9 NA TGTGCCAGCAGCTTAGAGGGGGCGGCTGGGGCCAACGTCCTGACTTTC CASSLEGAAGANVLTF
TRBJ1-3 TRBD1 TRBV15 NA TGTGCCACCAGCCCTGAAACAGGGGGCTCTGGAAACACCATATATTTT CATSPETGGSGNTIYF
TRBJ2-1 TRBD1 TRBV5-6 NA TGTGCCAGCAGCCCAGGACAGGGCCCCTACAATGAGCAGTTCTTC CASSPGQGPYNEQFF
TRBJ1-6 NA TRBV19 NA TGTGCCAGTACCTTCAATCGGAACGGGGATTCACCCCTCCACTTT CASTFNRNGDSPLHF
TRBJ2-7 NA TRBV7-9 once TGTGCCAGCAGCCCCCGCACAGGGTCGACCTACGAGCAGTACTTC CASSPRTGSTYEQYF
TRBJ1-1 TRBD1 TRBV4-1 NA TGCGCCAGCAGCCGCCCGGGACAGCCGAACACTGAAGCTTTCTTT CASSRPGQPNTEAFF
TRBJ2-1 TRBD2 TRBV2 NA TGTGCCAGCAGGGGGACTAGCGGGAGTCACCATGAGCAGTTCTTC CASRGTSGSHHEQFF
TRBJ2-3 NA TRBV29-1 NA TGCAGCGTCCACCGGGGCACAGATACGCAGTATTTT CSVHRGTDTQYF
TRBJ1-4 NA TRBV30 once TGTGCCTGGAGCGCTACAGGGTCCATTAATGAAAAACTGTTTTTT CAWSATGSINEKLFF
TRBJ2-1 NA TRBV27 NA TGTGCCAGCAGTCCCCAACAGGTCCCCCCCTACAATGAGCAGTTCTTC CASSPQQVPPYNEQFF
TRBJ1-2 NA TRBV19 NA TGTGCCAGTAGTCAAGACAGAAACTATGGCTACACCTTC CASSQDRNYGYTF
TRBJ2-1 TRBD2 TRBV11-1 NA TGTGCCAGCAGCTTACTGCGGGGGGGCGGAAATGAGCAGTTCTTC CASSLLRGGGNEQFF